A single sample is the source of the 2 T cell receptor beta chains below, sequenced in a study of spatial heterogeneity in lung cancer. The antigens of these receptors remain unknown. Via MiXCR, TCRdb re-called the 5' RACE reads, giving one row per CDR3 protein. Here the sample spans 6,000 to 8,500 distinct CDR3 sequences, more than 10% being singletons. Sample time point: sample taken at primary tumor resection. Study outcomes and limitations: Higher tumor mutation counts went along with higher counts of expanded intratumoral alpha and beta TCRs.

This specimen consisted of lung tumor tissue, obtained at surgery. The receptors come from a male donor with early-stage non-small cell lung cancer.

The table lists this clonotype with many counts. The chain uses TRBV6-6 and TRBJ1-1; TRBD1 agrees at 11 bases. Trimming cost V 7 bases and J 0 bases; bases outside gene matches: 10. The CDR3 spans 17 residues. Germline CDR1 and CDR2: MNHNY and SVGAGI (reference sequence). The CDR3 is CASTLGQGVFVNTEAFF. CDR3 sequence (DNA): TGTGCCAGCACCCTGGGACAGGGGGTATTTGTGAACACTGAAGCTTTCTTT.

The J gene is TRBJ2-5, the V gene TRBV7-9; D ambiguous. This CDR3 comprises 14 residues. Trimming pared 1 base from V and 5 bases from J, leaving 11 bases between. Per the germline V gene, CDR1 is SEHNR and CDR2 is FQNEAQ (reference sequence). This CDR3 is CASSLGPVQETQYF. CDR3 DNA sequence: TGTGCCAGCAGCTTAGGACCCGTGCAGGAGACCCAGTACTTC.